Sequencing of this TCR beta chain was carried out in a study of molecular identifiers for immune sequencing clone quantification. TCRdb processed the PCR reads anew with MiXCR; each CDR3 protein has one entry. The sample holds more than 550,000 distinct CDR3 sequences; about 25% are singletons and the top ten take approximately 0.75%. CDR3 size: 15 residues. V was clipped by 4 bases and J by 5 bases; unmatched bases: 8. The germline V gene encodes CDR1 SEHNR and CDR2 FQNEAQ (reference sequence). Sequences were obtained from naive CD8+ T cells from blood, with Jurkat cell RNA spiked in. Subset denoted: FACS-sorted CD8+CD4-CCR7+CD45RA+ naive T cells. The rearrangement uses TRBV7-9 and TRBJ2-7; 10 bases are a match to TRBD2. The origin of this receptor is a human donor in good health. Some libraries in this study had Jurkat cell RNA spiked in. CDR3 bases: TGTGCCAGCAGCTACGGGGCTAGCGGGAGCCACGAGCAGTACTTC. Translating gives CASSYGASGSHEQYF. Variable domain in full (rest from reference TRBV7-9 and TRBJ2-7): DTGVSQNPRHKITKRGQNVTFRCDPISEHNRLYWYRQTLGQGPEFLTYFQNEAQLEKSRLLSDRFSAERPKGSFSTLEIQRTEQGDSAMYLCASSYGASGSHEQYFGPGTRLTVT.